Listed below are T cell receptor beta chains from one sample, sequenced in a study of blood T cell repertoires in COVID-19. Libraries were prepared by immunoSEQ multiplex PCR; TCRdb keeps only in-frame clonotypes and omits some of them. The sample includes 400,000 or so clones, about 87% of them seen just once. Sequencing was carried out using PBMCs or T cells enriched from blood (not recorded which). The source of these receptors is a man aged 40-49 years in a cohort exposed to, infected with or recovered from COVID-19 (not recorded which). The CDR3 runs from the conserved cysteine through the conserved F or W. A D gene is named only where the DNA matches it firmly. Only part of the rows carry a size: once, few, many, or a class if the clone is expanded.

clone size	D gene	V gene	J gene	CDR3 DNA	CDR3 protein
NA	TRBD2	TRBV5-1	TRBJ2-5	TGCGCCAGCAGCTTGTCATTCATAGCGGGAGGGCCGCAAGAGACCCAGTACTTC	CASSLSFIAGGPQETQYF
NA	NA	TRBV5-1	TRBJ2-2	TGCGCCAGCAGCTTGAAAGCAGGGAGGTCCACCGGGGAGCTGTTTTTT	CASSLKAGRSTGELFF
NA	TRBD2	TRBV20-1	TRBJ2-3	TGCAGTGCTAGTGACGCCTCAGGGGCTAGCGGGTCAGATACGCAGTATTTT	CSASDASGASGSDTQYF
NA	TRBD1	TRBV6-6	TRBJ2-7	TGTGCCAGCAGTTATTACGGGGCAGGGGGCCACGAGCAGTACTTC	CASSYYGAGGHEQYF
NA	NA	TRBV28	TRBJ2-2	TGTGCCAGCAGTTCAGGACAGTGGAAGGGGGGGGAGCTGTTTTTT	CASSSGQWKGGELFF
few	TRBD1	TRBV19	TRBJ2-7	TGTGCCAGTAGTATAAGGGACAGCCTTCAGTACTTC	CASSIRDSLQYF
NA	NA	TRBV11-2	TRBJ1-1	TGTGCCAGCAGCTTAGATTGGCAGGGGTTGACTGAAGCTTTCTTT	CASSLDWQGLTEAFF
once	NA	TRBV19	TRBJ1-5	TGTGCCAGTAGTGTTGATGGGGGCGGTCAGCCCCAGCATTTT	CASSVDGGGQPQHF
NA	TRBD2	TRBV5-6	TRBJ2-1	TGTGCCAGCAGCCCACTCGGGACTAGCGGGAGATATGAGCAGTTCTTC	CASSPLGTSGRYEQFF
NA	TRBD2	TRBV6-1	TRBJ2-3	TGTGCCAGCAGTGAAGCCGGGGACTACACAGATACGCAGTATTTT	CASSEAGDYTDTQYF
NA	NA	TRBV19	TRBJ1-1	TGTGCCAGTAGTAGGATCGCGGACACTGAAGCTTTCTTT	CASSRIADTEAFF
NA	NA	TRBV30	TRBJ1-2	TGTGCCTGGAGTTCAGGGGCCTATGGCTACACCTTC	CAWSSGAYGYTF
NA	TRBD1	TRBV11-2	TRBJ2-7	TGTGCCAGCAGCTTGTACAGGGGCTACGAGCAGTACTTC	CASSLYRGYEQYF
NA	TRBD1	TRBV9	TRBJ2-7	TGTGCCAGCAGCGAGGGGACAGGGGTCTACGAGCAGTACTTC	CASSEGTGVYEQYF
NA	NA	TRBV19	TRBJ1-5	TGTGCCAGTAGTACCCGGACATTTAGCAATCAGCCCCAGCATTTT	CASSTRTFSNQPQHF
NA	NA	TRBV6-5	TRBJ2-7	TGTGCCAGCAGACAGATGGACAGTTCATTCTACGAGCAGTACTTC	CASRQMDSSFYEQYF
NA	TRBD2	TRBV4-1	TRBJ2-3	TGCGCCAGCAGCCAGGAGACTAGCGGGAGGGCCACAGATACGCAGTATTTT	CASSQETSGRATDTQYF
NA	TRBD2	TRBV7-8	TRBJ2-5	TGTGCCAGCAGACGACTAGCGGGGCTACAAGAGACCCAGTACTTC	CASRRLAGLQETQYF